This T cell receptor (beta chain) was profiled in a study of control samples from healthy donors and cancer patients (dated by TCRdb to the early 2020s). The method behind the library was the immunoSEQ multiplex PCR assay. This immuneACCESS table, as held by TCRdb, lists in-frame sequences with V and J called but not all clones. Of the missing ones, under half trace to an unresolved V gene in checked studies; the others have no known cause. The sample table lists about 220,000 clones, roughly 94% of them with a count of one. The ten largest clones capture approximately 1.5% of the sample. V drops 7 bases and J drops 0 bases, leaving 7 bases in between. Its CDR3 holds 13 amino acids, cysteine through phenylalanine. The CDR3 DNA has 39 bases and is translated from base 1. As encoded in the germline V gene, CDR1 is SNHLY while CDR2 is FYNNEI. As regards this clone: The antigen it binds to is not known. Base quality data are lacking; no much larger clone is found one base away.

This TCR was sampled from a man aged 50-59 years in good health. Rearrangement joined TRBV2 to TRBJ1-5, with the identity of the D gene unclear. The sample was blood. The base sequence is TGTGCCAGCAACTTCGATAGCAATCAGCCCCAGCATTTT. It translates to CASNFDSNQPQHF.